This T cell receptor (beta chain) was observed in a study of cytomegalovirus exposure and HLA in healthy donors. Study-wide results and limits: A few CMV-associated chains proved CMV antigen-specific in vitro.

CDR3 length: 15 residues. The ends lost 7 bases at V and 4 bases at J; junction bases unmatched: 9. CDR1 is LNHDA, CDR2 SQIVND, per germline (reference sequence). To note about this clone: Its antigen remains unknown.

The assay was immunoSEQ multiplex PCR, and TCRdb's table has in-frame clones only and misses some. This table has fewer than 200,000 clones, approximately 96% appearing once. The source is a woman aged 18-29 years in good health and CMV-seronegative. This chain connects TRBV19 to TRBJ1-2, with 10 bases lining up with TRBD1. Sequenced material: PBMCs. The CDR3 loop is CASKVDRGRSYGYTF. The CDR3 nucleotides read TGTGCCAGTAAAGTAGACAGGGGGCGATCCTATGGCTACACCTTC. Combining the CDR3 with reference TRBV19 and TRBJ1-2 gives the whole variable domain DGGITQSPKYLFRKEGQNVTLSCEQNLNHDAMYWYRQDPGQGLRLIYYSQIVNDFQKGDIAEGYSVSREKKESFPLTVTSAQKNPTAFYLCASKVDRGRSYGYTFGSGTRLTVV.